The 27 T cell receptor beta chains reported below all come from one sample, sequenced in a study of Graves' ophthalmopathy and Graves' hyperthyroidism. The authors amplified TCR beta CDR3 regions from RNA transcripts. First-round RT-PCR used HTBI primers; second-round multiplex PCR followed. TCRdb ran MiXCR on the multiplex PCR reads and lists one entry per CDR3 protein. In the table there are about 740,000 distinct CDR3 sequences, approximately 40% of which are singletons. Input material: peripheral blood. These TCRs come from an adult man with Graves' ophthalmopathy.

V gene TRBV9 combines with J gene TRBJ2-7; 7 nucleotides match TRBD2. Germline V gene sequence: CDR1 SGDLS, CDR2 YYNGEE. CDR3 length equals 15 residues. The J segment lost 0 bases and the V segment lost 5 bases, leaving 8 bases of the junction unmatched. The CDR3 region has the DNA TGTGCCAGCAGTAAAGGGGCGGGAGTCTCCTACGAGCAGTACTTC. It translates to CASSKGAGVSYEQYF.

The chain uses TRBV24-1 and TRBJ1-5, with D maybe TRBD1 (5 bases). Per the germline V gene, CDR1 is KGHDR and CDR2 is SFDVKD. Trimming removed 11 bases at V and 3 bases at J, with 25 bases between. This CDR3 region has 17 residues. Written as DNA, the CDR3 is TGTGCCAGCGGAGGCAGTCTGTTGGGGGTCGCCAATCAGCCCCAGCATTTT. Protein sequence: CASGGSLLGVANQPQHF.

The chain is built from TRBV15 and TRBJ1-2; tentative D call: TRBD1 (6 bases). Trimming left V 3 bases short and J 3 bases short, with 11 bases between. The CDR3 consists of 14 residues. Germline V CDR1 and CDR2: LNHNV, YYDKDF (reference sequence). This CDR3 is CATSSPRQDYGYTF. CDR3 sequence (DNA): TGTGCCACCAGCAGCCCCCGACAGGACTATGGCTACACCTTC.

This clonotype was seen ten or more times. The chain recombines TRBV9 with TRBJ2-7; 7 bases agree with TRBD2. After removal of 3 bases from V and 4 bases from J, the junction contained 10 bases not matched to a gene. Looked up from germline, CDR1 is SGDLS and CDR2 is YYNGEE. The CDR3 has 15 residues. Here the CDR3 reads CASSASTGGPYEQYF. CDR3 in DNA: TGTGCCAGCAGCGCCTCGACGGGAGGTCCGTACGAGCAGTACTTC.

The chain employs TRBV5-1 and TRBJ1-3; maybe TRBD1 (5 bases). This CDR3 has 16 residues. V lost 3 bases, J lost 1 base, and 14 bases lay in between. Per germline, CDR1 SGHRS and CDR2 YFSETQ. DNA for the CDR3: TGCGCCAGCAGCTGGGACGGAGTTGAGTCTGGAAACACCATATATTTT. Translating it yields CASSWDGVESGNTIYF.

This clonotype was seen once. V usage is TRBV5-5 and J usage is TRBJ2-5; 7 nucleotides align to TRBD2. V lost 7 bases, J lost 4 bases, and 13 bases stayed unmatched. The CDR3 contains 15 residues. Germline-derived CDR1 and CDR2 are SGHKS and YYEKEE (reference sequence). The CDR3 spells CASGQPGLSSETQYF. The CDR3 region has the DNA TGTGCCAGCGGCCAACCGGGACTATCCTCAGAGACCCAGTACTTC.

This chain links TRBV5-8 with TRBJ1-6; 7 nucleotides agree with TRBD1. Unmatched junction bases numbered 6, after V lost 4 bases and J lost 5 bases. CDR3 length: 15 amino acids. The V gene's germline CDR1 is SGHTS and CDR2 YDEGEE. The CDR3 DNA is TGTGCCAGCAGCCGCCCGGGACAGAATAATTCACCCCTCCACTTT. It translates to CASSRPGQNNSPLHF.

With respect to this clonotype: It may be a read error: a sequence one base away is much more abundant. The V gene is TRBV29-1, the J gene TRBJ1-4; no reliable D call. The V end lost 4 bases, the J end lost 7 bases, and 16 bases lay between the germline ends. The CDR3 sequence is 14 residues long. Germline V gives CDR1 SQVTM, CDR2 ANQGSEA. DNA for the CDR3: TGCAGCGTTGTAATTCCCCTTGCCGGTGAAAAACTGTTTTTT. This codes for CSVVIPLAGEKLFF.

The chain couples TRBV10-3 to TRBJ1-6; D gene ambiguous. The ends were cut back, 3 bases at V and 10 bases at J, with 10 bases in the middle. The length of the CDR3 is 13 residues. CDR1 is ENHRY and CDR2 is SYGVKD in the germline V gene. For the CDR3, the DNA is TGTGCCATCAGTGACCTCCCCGGGTCACCCCTCCACTTT. Amino acids: CAISDLPGSPLHF.

Note on this clonotype: A much more abundant neighbour one base away suggests this may be a read error. The rearrangement uses TRBV9 and TRBJ1-1; a weak D match, TRBD1 (5 bases). This CDR3 comprises 13 residues. Germline assignment: CDR1 SGDLS and CDR2 YYNGEE. CDR3 DNA: TGTGCCAGCAGTGGGGCGGGGAACGCTGAAGCTTTCTTT. Translation gives CASSGAGNAEAFF.

V is TRBV12-3 or TRBV12-4 and J is TRBJ2-5; 7 nucleotides agree with TRBD2. CDR3 length: 14 amino acids. V dropped 7 bases and J dropped 1; count of bases not matched to a gene: 6. In DNA, the CDR3 is TGTGCCAGCACCGAAGGGACTATCCAAGAGACCCAGTACTTC. Protein: CASTEGTIQETQYF.

V gene TRBV15 combines with J gene TRBJ2-5, with TRBD2 as a possible D gene (6 bases). Germline V gene lookup returns CDR1 LNHNV and CDR2 YYDKDF (reference sequence). The CDR3 sequence is 15 residues long. V was clipped by 0 bases and J by 9 bases, with 17 bases between them. The CDR3 nucleotides read TGTGCCACCAGCAGAGATAGGAGGGCAGGTCAGCCCCAGTACTTC. Amino acid sequence: CATSRDRRAGQPQYF.

The chain carries TRBV9 and TRBJ1-4; maybe TRBD1 (6 bases). Trimming stripped 7 bases from V and 7 bases from J, with 14 bases between. Germline CDR1 is SGDLS and CDR2 is YYNGEE. The length of the CDR3 is 13 residues. The CDR3 sequence: CASAQGLSEKLFF. The CDR3, as DNA: TGTGCCAGCGCACAGGGCTTGAGTGAAAAACTGTTTTTT.

The genes are TRBV7-3 and TRBJ2-7; D unresolved. The V end lost 0 bases, the J end lost 3 bases, and 6 bases lay between the germline ends. The germline gives CDR1 SGHTA, CDR2 FQGTGA. The CDR3 is made up of 13 amino acids. CDR3 amino acids: CASSLTNDYEQYF. DNA for the CDR3: TGTGCCAGCAGCTTAACGAATGACTACGAGCAGTACTTC.

This clonotype was counted many times. V and J are TRBV7-9 and TRBJ1-2; D not resolved. CDR1 SEHNR and CDR2 FQNEAQ come from the germline V gene (reference sequence). This CDR3 is 13 amino acids long. Trimming took 3 bases from V and 0 from J, leaving 5 bases between them. DNA of the CDR3: TGTGCCAGCAGCTTTGGCCCTAACTATGGCTACACCTTC. Residues: CASSFGPNYGYTF.

This clonotype was detected a few times. This sequence joins TRBV24-1 and TRBJ1-5, with D possibly being TRBD1 (5 bases). The CDR3 is 14 residues long. With 11 bases removed from V and 2 bases from J, the gap between germline ends came to 15 bases. Germline lookup yields CDR1 KGHDR and CDR2 SFDVKD. CDR3 amino acids: CASSPGNRNQPQHF. The CDR3 region has the DNA TGTGCCAGCTCACCAGGGAATCGCAATCAGCCCCAGCATTTT.

V is TRBV10-3 and J is TRBJ1-3, with unresolved D. The germline gives CDR1 ENHRY, CDR2 SYGVKD. The CDR3 totals 15 residues. V was clipped by 10 bases and J by 0 bases, with 16 bases between them. The CDR3 loop is CASSARPGSGNTIYF. Here the CDR3 DNA reads TGTGCCAGCAGCGCTCGACCGGGCTCTGGAAACACCATATATTTT.

The table lists this clonotype with many counts. The V gene is TRBV29-1, the J gene TRBJ1-1; D is possibly TRBD1 (5 bases). Germline CDR1 reads SQVTM; CDR2 reads ANQGSEA. The V and J ends lost 7 bases and 0 bases respectively, with 18 bases between them. This CDR3 contains 15 residues. The CDR3 DNA reads TGCAGCGCTATTGGGGGGGGTCAAGTGAACACTGAAGCTTTCTTT. This codes for CSAIGGGQVNTEAFF.

This clonotype was seen a handful of times. The chain recombines TRBV5-5 with TRBJ2-7; TRBD1 matches 7 bases. V was clipped by 3 bases and J by 7 bases; unmatched bases: 10. Germline assignment: CDR1 SGHKS and CDR2 YYEKEE (reference sequence). CDR3 length equals 14 residues. CDR3 sequence: CASSSWTGVREQYF. CDR3 sequence (DNA): TGTGCCAGCAGCTCCTGGACAGGAGTGCGGGAGCAGTACTTC.

This clonotype showed up many times. The chain joins TRBV2 to TRBJ1-1, with 7 bases aligning to TRBD1. The CDR3 contains 17 residues. V lost 2 bases, J lost 4 bases, and 13 bases stayed unmatched. The germline V gene encodes CDR1 SNHLY and CDR2 FYNNEI. CDR3 region: CASSERAGGVYGTEAFF. CDR3 nucleotide sequence: TGTGCCAGCAGTGAAAGAGCAGGGGGAGTATATGGCACTGAAGCTTTCTTT.

As to this clonotype: One end of the junction fails to match germline, which may point to a read error. V gene TRBV15 combines with J gene TRBJ2-5, with D perhaps being TRBD1 or TRBD2 (5 bases each). There are 12 residues in the CDR3. In germline, CDR1 is LNHNV, CDR2 YYDKDF (reference sequence). In DNA form, the CDR3 reads TGTGCCACCAGCAGAGAGGGGATCGGGGACCACTTC. This codes for CATSREGIGDHF.

This clonotype was seen repeatedly, ten times or more. The V call is TRBV9, the J call TRBJ2-7; D is possibly TRBD1 (5 bases). V shed 3 bases and J shed 5 bases, with 12 bases lying between them. The CDR3 runs 13 residues. The V gene's germline CDR1 is SGDLS and CDR2 YYNGEE. The CDR3 DNA follows: TGTGCCAGCAGCGATCCAGGGCGGAACGAGCAGTACTTC. Encoded protein: CASSDPGRNEQYF.

This clonotype appeared a few times. The CDR3 here is CASSLWTGGFGEQYF. DNA for the CDR3: TGCGCCAGCAGCTTGTGGACAGGGGGGTTCGGCGAGCAGTACTTC. V is TRBV5-1 and J is TRBJ2-7; 10 bases are a match to TRBD1. The CDR3 extends over 15 amino acids. V gave up 1 base and J gave up 6 bases; unmatched junction bases: 7. Germline V gives CDR1 SGHRS, CDR2 YFSETQ.

This clonotype was recorded many times. The rearrangement joins TRBV7-9 to TRBJ1-2; TRBD1 agrees at 8 bases. The CDR3 extends over 12 amino acids. The germline gives CDR1 SEHNR, CDR2 FQNEAQ (reference sequence). Losses at the gene ends were 5 bases for V and 9 bases for J; bases not matched to a gene: 5. As DNA, the CDR3 is TGTGCCAGCAGCACCCGGACAGGGCGCTACACCTTC. Translated, it gives CASSTRTGRYTF.

The rearrangement uses TRBV2 and TRBJ2-7; 8 positions match TRBD2. The V segment lost 4 bases and the J segment 4 bases; nucleotides outside the gene matches: 9. This CDR3 is 15 amino acids long. The germline V gene encodes CDR1 SNHLY and CDR2 FYNNEI. CDR3 residues: CASSGAGEINYEQYF. CDR3 bases: TGTGCCAGCAGTGGAGCGGGAGAGATAAATTACGAGCAGTACTTC.

The genes are TRBV4-3 and TRBJ2-7, with 9 bases aligning to TRBD2. This CDR3 comprises 17 residues. Germline V gene sequence: CDR1 LGHNA, CDR2 YSLEER. The V gene end was trimmed by 0 bases and the J gene end by 0 bases; junction bases not matched to a gene: 6. CDR3 bases: TGCGCCAGCAGCCAAGAGGCACTAGCGGGTAGCTCCTACGAGCAGTACTTC. Translation: CASSQEALAGSSYEQYF.

The table lists this clonotype with a few counts. J is TRBJ1-2 and V is TRBV20-1, with D perhaps TRBD1 (5 bases). The V gene lost 1 base and the J gene lost 7 bases, with 28 bases spanning the gap. Germline lookup yields CDR1 DFQATT and CDR2 SNEGSKA (reference sequence). The CDR3 has 18 amino acids. Here the CDR3 DNA reads TGCAGTGCTAGAGTCGCGGGGCGAATGGTAGAAGTACAGGTTGGCTACACCTTC. Encoded protein: CSARVAGRMVEVQVGYTF.